The present entry profiles one T cell receptor beta chain with its context. The source of the sample is a study of shared clonotypes between healthy human individuals. On the study more broadly: Researchers assigned three CD4 naive, three CD4 memory, two CD8 naive and one CD8 memory plate to each donor.

Germline V CDR1 and CDR2: MNHEY, SVGAGI. Trimming removed 2 bases from V and 4 bases from J; junction bases left unmatched: 3. CDR3 size: 15 residues. Each replicate PCR on the sorted subsets used approximately 200 ng DNA (around 30,000 T cell genomes). Data came from immunoSEQ multiplex PCR; TCRdb stores just in-frame clones and leaves some out. The repertoire holds 2,100,000 or so clones, with under 97% as singletons. The TCR comes from a man between 18 and 29 years old in good health. The chain combines TRBV6-5 with TRBJ2-3; 10 positions match TRBD2. Sequenced: naive CD4+ T cells sorted from blood. The subset here: CD45RA+ positively selected. CDR3 DNA: TGTGCCAGCAGTTACGCGCTAGCGGGAGCAGATACGCAGTATTTT. Translating gives CASSYALAGADTQYF.